This T cell receptor (beta chain) was obtained from a study of cytomegalovirus exposure and HLA in healthy donors. The CDR3 has 15 residues. The PCR contained 60 Vbeta and 13 Jbeta primers. Profiling relied on immunoSEQ multiplex PCR, and the TCRdb table lists in-frame clones only, not all of them. This table holds hundreds of thousands of clones, roughly 79% found once. This clone was recorded only once. The chain recombines TRBV1 with TRBJ2-3; the DNA was not compared with TRBD1, the D call given in the table. TRBV1 is annotated as a pseudogene. Sequencing was performed on PBMCs. The sequence was collected from a male donor in good health and CMV-seronegative. The CDR3 loop reads CTSSQDLGRADTQYF. The CDR3 coding sequence is TGCACCAGCAGCCAAGATCTGGGCAGGGCAGATACGCAGTATTTT.